One T cell receptor beta chain is described in this entry. The CDR3 totals 17 residues. The trim removed 0 bases at V and 6 bases at J, leaving 13 bases unmatched. Germline V gives CDR1 SGHRS, CDR2 YFSETQ. The data were taken from a study of blood T cell repertoires in COVID-19. For the study at large: The United States, Italy and Spain provided the acute and convalescent COVID-19 samples. From T cells, B-cell-depleted T cells, or PBMCs came the material, which was cDNA or gDNA.

Methods used by the authors: Nucleated cell counts were estimated from reference gene primer amplification. TCRdb's table, derived via immunoSEQ multiplex PCR, lists solely in-frame clones and lacks some. The DNA gave D and trimming, while V, J and clone size come from that table. Altogether 300,000 or so clones are present, about 89% being singletons, with the ten largest covering about 2.2%. Source material: peripheral blood. The genes are TRBV5-1 and TRBJ2-7, with 9 bases matching TRBD2. The TCR sequence derives from a woman in her 30s with COVID-19, enrolled during active disease. The CDR3 here is CASSLADSGGTRGEQYF. The CDR3 bases are TGCGCCAGCAGCTTGGCGGATAGCGGGGGTACTCGGGGCGAGCAGTACTTC.